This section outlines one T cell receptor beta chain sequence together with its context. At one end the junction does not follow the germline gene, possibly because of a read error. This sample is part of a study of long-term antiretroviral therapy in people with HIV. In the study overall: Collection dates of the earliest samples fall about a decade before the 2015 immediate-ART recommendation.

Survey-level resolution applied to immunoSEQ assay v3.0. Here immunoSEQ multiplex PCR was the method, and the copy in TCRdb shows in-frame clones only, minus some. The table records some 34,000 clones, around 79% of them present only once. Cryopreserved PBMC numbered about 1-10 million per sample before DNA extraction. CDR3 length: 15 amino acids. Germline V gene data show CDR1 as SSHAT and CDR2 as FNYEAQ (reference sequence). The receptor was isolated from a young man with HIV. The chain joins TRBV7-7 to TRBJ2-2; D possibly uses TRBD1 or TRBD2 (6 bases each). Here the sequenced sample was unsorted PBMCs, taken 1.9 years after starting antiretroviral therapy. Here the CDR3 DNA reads TGTGCTAGCAGCTTAGGAGGGGGAAGTTCCGGGGAGCTGTTTTTT. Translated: CASSLGGGSSGELFF.